This entry concerns a single T cell receptor beta chain. The germline V gene has CDR1 MNHEY and CDR2 SVGAGI. This CDR3 spans 15 amino acids. V gave up 7 bases and J gave up 7 bases, with 17 bases separating them. Generated by immunoSEQ multiplex PCR, the TCRdb table keeps only in-frame clones and is missing some. The table includes under 100,000 clones, 89% detected once. This sample was included in a study of blood T cell repertoires in COVID-19. In the study overall: T cells, B-cell-depleted T cells, or PBMCs supplied cDNA or gDNA.

This receptor was taken from a man in his 60s with COVID-19, enrolled during active disease. The sample comprised peripheral blood. This sequence joins TRBV6-5 and TRBJ1-6; a weak D match, TRBD1 (5 bases). The CDR3 loop is CASTRGGTENSPLHF. The CDR3 nucleotides are TGTGCCAGCACGCGGGGTGGGACGGAGAATTCACCCCTCCACTTT.